Listed here is a single TCR beta chain. No antigen is known for it. Expressed TCRB transcripts were sequenced, since all the RNA that had been isolated was reverse transcribed. The assay was immunoSEQ multiplex PCR, and TCRdb's table has in-frame clones only and misses some. The sample has 600,000 to 650,000 clones; roughly a sixth are singletons. This sample is part of a study of beta chain features in type 1 diabetes. Germline V gene data show CDR1 as SQVTM and CDR2 as ANQGSEA. V lost 6 bases to trimming and J lost 3 bases; unmatched junction nucleotides: 8. This CDR3 region has 14 residues. Study-level findings and limits: PCR might preferentially amplify shorter templates, equally in patients and controls.

The sequenced material came from naive CD4+ T cells from blood. The chain joins TRBV29-1 to TRBJ2-1; 7 nucleotides match TRBD2. The TCR sequence derives from a man younger than 35 in good health. The CDR3 DNA reads as TGCAGCGTCGATACCCAGCGGGGCTACAATGAGCAGTTCTTC. Protein sequence: CSVDTQRGYNEQFF.